This entry concerns a single T cell receptor (beta chain). The antigen remains unidentified. The data were obtained in a study of T cells in Graves' hyperthyroidism and ophthalmopathy. Newly diagnosed patients aged 18 to 65 had hyperthyroidism of under 2 months' duration. Patients were excluded because of uncontrolled infection, other autoimmune disease, pregnancy or lactation. A roughly 9.1 ml volume of fresh peripheral blood provided the PBMCs. Study outcomes and limitations: Appearing also in blood were most of the thyroid clonotypes expanded above 0.001.

Amplified TCR beta CDR3 regions came from RNA transcripts. Researchers ran a first-round RT-PCR on the TCR CDR3 using the HTBI primer set. TCRdb redid the calling of the multiplex PCR reads with MiXCR, one entry per CDR3 protein. The table records approximately 600,000 distinct CDR3 sequences, approximately 15% of them present only once. Sample: blood. The sequence came from a woman in her 30s with Graves' hyperthyroidism that later progressed to Graves' ophthalmopathy.

In nucleotides, the CDR3 is TGTGCCAGCAGTTACGAAAGGGGGCGCACAGATACGCAGTATTTT. Protein sequence: CASSYERGRTDTQYF. The rearrangement links TRBV6-2 or TRBV6-3 to TRBJ2-3; 7 positions match TRBD1. CDR1 and CDR2 (germline): MNHEY, SVGEGT. V dropped 2 bases and J dropped 1; count of bases not matched to a gene: 3. This CDR3 contains 15 residues.